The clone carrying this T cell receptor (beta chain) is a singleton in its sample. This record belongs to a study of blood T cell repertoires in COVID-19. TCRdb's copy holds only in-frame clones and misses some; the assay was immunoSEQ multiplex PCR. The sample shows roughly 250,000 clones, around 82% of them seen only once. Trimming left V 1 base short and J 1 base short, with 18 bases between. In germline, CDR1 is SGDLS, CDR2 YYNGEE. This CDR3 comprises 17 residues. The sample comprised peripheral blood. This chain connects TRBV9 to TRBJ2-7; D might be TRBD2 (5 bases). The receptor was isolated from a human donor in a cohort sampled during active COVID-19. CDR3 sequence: CASSVPDRNRGSYEQYF. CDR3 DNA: TGTGCCAGCAGCGTACCCGACCGAAATCGGGGATCCTACGAGCAGTACTTC.